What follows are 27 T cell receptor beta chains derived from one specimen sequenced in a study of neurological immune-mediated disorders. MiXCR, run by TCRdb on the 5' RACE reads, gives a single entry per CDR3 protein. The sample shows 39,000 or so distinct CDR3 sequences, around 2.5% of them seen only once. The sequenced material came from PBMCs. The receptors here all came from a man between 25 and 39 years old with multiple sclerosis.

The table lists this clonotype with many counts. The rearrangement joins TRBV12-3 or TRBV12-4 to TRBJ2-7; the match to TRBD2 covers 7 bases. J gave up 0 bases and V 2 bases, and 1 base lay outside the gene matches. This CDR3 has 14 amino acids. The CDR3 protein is CASSLKRDSYEQYF. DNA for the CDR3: TGTGCCAGCAGTTTAAAGCGGGACTCCTACGAGCAGTACTTC.

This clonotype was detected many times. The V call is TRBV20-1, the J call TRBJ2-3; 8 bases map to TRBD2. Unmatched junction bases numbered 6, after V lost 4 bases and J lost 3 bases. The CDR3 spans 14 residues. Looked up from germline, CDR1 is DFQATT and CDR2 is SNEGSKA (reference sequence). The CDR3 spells CSANGGAMTDTQYF. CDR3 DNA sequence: TGCAGTGCTAACGGGGGGGCGATGACAGATACGCAGTATTTT.

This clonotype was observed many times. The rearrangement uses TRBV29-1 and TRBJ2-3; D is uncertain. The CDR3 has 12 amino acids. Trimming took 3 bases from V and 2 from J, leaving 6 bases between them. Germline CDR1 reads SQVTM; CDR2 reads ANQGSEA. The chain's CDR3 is CSVDVFTDTQYF. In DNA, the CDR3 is TGCAGCGTTGACGTCTTCACAGATACGCAGTATTTT.

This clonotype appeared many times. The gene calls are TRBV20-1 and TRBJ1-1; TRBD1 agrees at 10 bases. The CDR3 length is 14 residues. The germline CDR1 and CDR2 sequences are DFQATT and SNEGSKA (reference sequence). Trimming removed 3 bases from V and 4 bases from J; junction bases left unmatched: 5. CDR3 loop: CSASAGQGFTEAFF. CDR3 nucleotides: TGCAGTGCTAGTGCGGGACAGGGGTTCACTGAAGCTTTCTTT.

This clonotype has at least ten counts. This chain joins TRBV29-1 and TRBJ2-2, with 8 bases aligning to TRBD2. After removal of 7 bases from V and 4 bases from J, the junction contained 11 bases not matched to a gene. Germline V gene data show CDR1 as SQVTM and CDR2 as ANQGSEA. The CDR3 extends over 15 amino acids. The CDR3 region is CSALGVAGLTGELFF. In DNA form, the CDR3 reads TGCAGCGCCCTCGGGGTAGCGGGGCTCACCGGGGAGCTGTTTTTT.

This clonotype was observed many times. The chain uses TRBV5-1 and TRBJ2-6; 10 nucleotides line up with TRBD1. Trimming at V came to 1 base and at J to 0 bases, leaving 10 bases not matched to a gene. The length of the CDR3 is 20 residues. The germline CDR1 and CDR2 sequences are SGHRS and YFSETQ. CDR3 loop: CASSLSGTGVLLSGANVLTF. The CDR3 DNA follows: TGCGCCAGCAGCTTGAGTGGGACAGGGGTTTTGCTCTCTGGGGCCAACGTCCTGACTTTC.

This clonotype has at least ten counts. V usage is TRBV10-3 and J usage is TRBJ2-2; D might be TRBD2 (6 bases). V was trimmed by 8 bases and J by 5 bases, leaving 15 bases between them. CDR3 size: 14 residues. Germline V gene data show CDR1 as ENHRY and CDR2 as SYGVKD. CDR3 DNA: TGTGCCATCGGGGAACCGGAGGGTACCGGGGAGCTGTTTTTT. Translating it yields CAIGEPEGTGELFF.

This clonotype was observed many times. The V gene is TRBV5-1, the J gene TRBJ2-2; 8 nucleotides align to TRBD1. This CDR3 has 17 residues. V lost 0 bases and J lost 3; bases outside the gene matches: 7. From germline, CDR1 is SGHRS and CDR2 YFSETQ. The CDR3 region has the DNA TGCGCCAGCAGCTTGGAGGACAGGGAGTTGCACACCGGGGAGCTGTTTTTT. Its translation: CASSLEDRELHTGELFF.

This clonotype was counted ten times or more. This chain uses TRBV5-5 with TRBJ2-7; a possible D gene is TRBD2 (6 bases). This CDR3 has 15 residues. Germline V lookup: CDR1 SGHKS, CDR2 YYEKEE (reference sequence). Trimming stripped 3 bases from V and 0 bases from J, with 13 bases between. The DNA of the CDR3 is TGTGCCAGCAGCTCGGGACTCCTAAGCTCCTACGAGCAGTACTTC. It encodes CASSSGLLSSYEQYF. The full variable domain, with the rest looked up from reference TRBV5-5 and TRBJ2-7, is DAGVTQSPTHLIKTRGQQVTLRCSPISGHKSVSWYQQVLGQGPQFIFQYYEKEERGRGNFPDRFSARQFPNYSSELNVNALLLGDSALYLCASSSGLLSSYEQYFGPGTRLTVT.

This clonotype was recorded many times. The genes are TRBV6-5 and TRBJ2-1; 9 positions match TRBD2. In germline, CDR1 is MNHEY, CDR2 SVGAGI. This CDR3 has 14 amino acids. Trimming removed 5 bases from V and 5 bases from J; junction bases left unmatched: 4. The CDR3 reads CASSRLAEHNEQFF. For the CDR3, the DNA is TGTGCCAGCAGTCGACTAGCGGAGCACAATGAGCAGTTCTTC.

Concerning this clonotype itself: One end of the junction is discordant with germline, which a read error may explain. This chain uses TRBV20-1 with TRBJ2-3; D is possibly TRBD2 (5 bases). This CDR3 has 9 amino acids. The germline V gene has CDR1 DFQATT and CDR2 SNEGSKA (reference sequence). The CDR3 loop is CSALPGLNF. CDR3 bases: TGCAGTGCCCTACCTGGACTCAATTTT.

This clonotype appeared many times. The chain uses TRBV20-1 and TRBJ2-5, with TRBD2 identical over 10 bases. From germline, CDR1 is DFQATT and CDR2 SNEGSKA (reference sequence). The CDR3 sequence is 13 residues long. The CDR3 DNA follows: TGCACCACTAGCGGGATAGGTTCAGAGACCCAGTACTTC. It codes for CTTSGIGSETQYF.

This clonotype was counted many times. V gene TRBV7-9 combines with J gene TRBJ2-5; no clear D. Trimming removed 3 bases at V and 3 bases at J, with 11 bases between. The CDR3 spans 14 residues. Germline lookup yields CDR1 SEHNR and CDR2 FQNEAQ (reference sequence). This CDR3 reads CASSFPTDKETQYF. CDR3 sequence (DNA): TGTGCCAGCAGCTTCCCCACAGATAAAGAGACCCAGTACTTC.

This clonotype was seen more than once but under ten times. The CDR3: CASSLYGGGDIQYF. The CDR3 nucleotides are TGCGCCAGCAGCCTTTACGGGGGTGGGGACATTCAGTACTTC. The chain is built from TRBV5-1 and TRBJ2-4, with a possible D match to TRBD2 (6 bases). V lost 4 bases, J lost 8 bases, and 16 bases lay in between. Germline CDR1 reads SGHRS; CDR2 reads YFSETQ. CDR3 length: 14 residues.

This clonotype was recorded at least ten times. The CDR3 region is CSARDWAGEHSNQPQHF. In nucleotides, the CDR3 is TGCAGTGCTAGAGATTGGGCGGGAGAACATAGCAATCAGCCCCAGCATTTT. This sequence joins TRBV20-1 and TRBJ1-5; D remains ambiguous. The germline V gene encodes CDR1 DFQATT and CDR2 SNEGSKA (reference sequence). The V end lost 0 bases, the J end lost 0 bases, and 15 bases lay between the germline ends. The CDR3 is 17 residues long.

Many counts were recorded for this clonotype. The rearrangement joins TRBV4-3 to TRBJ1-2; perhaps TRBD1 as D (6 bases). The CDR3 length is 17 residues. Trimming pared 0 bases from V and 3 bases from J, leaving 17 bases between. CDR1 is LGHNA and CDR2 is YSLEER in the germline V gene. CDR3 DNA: TGCGCCAGCAGCCAAGATGCGACGGGGGGGCTTTACTATGGCTACACCTTC. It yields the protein CASSQDATGGLYYGYTF.

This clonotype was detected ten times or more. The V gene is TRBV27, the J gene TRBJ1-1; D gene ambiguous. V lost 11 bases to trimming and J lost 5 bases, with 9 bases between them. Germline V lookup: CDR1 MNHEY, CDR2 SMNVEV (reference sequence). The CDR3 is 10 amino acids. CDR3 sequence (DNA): TGTGCCGCTGGGGTTACTGAAGCTTTCTTT. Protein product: CAAGVTEAFF.

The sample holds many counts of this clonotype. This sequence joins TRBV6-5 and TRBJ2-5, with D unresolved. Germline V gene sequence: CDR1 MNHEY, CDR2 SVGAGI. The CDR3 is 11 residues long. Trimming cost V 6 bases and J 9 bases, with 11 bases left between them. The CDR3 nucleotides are TGTGCCAGCAGCGCCGGTGGGGCCCAGTACTTC. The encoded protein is CASSAGGAQYF.

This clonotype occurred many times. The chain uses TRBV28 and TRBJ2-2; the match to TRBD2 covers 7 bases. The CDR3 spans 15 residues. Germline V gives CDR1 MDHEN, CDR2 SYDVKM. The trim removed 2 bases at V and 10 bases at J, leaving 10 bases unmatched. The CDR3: CASSLMTSRAAELFF. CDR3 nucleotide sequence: TGTGCCAGCAGTTTAATGACTAGCCGGGCAGCGGAGCTGTTTTTT.

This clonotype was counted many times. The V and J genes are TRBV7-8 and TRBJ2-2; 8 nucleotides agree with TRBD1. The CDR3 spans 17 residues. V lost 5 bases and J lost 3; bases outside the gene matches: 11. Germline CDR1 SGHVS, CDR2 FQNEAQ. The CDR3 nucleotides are TGTGCCAGCAGCCCTGGACAGGGATATTCGCACACCGGGGAGCTGTTTTTT. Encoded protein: CASSPGQGYSHTGELFF. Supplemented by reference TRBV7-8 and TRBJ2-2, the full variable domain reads GAGVSQSPRYKVAKRGQDVALRCDPISGHVSLFWYQQALGQGPEFLTYFQNEAQLDKSGLPSDRFFAERPEGSVSTLKIQRTQQEDSAVYLCASSPGQGYSHTGELFFGEGSRLTVL.

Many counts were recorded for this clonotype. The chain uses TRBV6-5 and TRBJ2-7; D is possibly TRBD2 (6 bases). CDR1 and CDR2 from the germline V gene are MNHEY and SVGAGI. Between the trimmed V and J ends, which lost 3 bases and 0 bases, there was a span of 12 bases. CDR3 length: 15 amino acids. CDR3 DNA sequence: TGTGCCAGCAGTTATTCCCTAGCGTCCTCCTACGAGCAGTACTTC. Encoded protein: CASSYSLASSYEQYF.

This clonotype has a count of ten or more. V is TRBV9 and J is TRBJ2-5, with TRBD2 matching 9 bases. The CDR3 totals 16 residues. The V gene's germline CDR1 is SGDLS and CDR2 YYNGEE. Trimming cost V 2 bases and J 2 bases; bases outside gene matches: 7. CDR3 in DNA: TGTGCCAGCAGCGTCAGGGCTAGCGGGACGCAAGAGACCCAGTACTTC. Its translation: CASSVRASGTQETQYF.

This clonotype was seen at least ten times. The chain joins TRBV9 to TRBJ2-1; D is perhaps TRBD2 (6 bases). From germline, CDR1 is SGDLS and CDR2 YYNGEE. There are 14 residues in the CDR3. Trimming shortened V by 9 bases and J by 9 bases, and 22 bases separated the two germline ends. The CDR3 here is CAKYWGSQAGEQFF. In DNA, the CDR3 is TGTGCCAAGTATTGGGGTAGCCAAGCGGGTGAGCAGTTCTTC. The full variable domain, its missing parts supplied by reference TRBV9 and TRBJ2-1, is DSGVTQTPKHLITATGQRVTLRCSPRSGDLSVYWYQQSLDQGLQFLIQYYNGEERAKGNILERFSAQQFPDLHSELNLSSLELGDSALYFCAKYWGSQAGEQFFGPGTRLTVL.

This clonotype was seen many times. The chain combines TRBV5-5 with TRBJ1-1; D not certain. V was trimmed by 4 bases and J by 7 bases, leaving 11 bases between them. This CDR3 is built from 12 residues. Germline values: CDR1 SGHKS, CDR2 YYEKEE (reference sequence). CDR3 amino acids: CASSQYTNEAFF. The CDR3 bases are TGTGCCAGCAGCCAATACACGAATGAAGCTTTCTTT.

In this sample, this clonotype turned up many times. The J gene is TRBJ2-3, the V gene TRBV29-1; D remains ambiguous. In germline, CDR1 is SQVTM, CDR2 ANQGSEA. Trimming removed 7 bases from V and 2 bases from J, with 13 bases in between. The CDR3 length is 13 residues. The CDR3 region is CSARVRPTDTQYF. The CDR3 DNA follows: TGCAGCGCCCGGGTCCGGCCCACAGATACGCAGTATTTT.

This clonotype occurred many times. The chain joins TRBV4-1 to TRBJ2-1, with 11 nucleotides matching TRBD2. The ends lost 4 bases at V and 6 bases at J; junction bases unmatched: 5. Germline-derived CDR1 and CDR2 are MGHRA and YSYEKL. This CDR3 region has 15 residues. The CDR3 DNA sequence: TGCGCCAGCAGCCTATATAGCGGGGGGGCCAATGAGCAGTTCTTC. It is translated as CASSLYSGGANEQFF.

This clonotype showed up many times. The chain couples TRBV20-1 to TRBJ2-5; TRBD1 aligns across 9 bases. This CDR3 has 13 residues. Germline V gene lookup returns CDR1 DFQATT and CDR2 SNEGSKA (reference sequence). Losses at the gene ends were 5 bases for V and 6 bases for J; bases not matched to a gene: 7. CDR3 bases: TGCAGTGCTTATGACAGGGGGTTGCAGACCCAGTACTTC. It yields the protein CSAYDRGLQTQYF.